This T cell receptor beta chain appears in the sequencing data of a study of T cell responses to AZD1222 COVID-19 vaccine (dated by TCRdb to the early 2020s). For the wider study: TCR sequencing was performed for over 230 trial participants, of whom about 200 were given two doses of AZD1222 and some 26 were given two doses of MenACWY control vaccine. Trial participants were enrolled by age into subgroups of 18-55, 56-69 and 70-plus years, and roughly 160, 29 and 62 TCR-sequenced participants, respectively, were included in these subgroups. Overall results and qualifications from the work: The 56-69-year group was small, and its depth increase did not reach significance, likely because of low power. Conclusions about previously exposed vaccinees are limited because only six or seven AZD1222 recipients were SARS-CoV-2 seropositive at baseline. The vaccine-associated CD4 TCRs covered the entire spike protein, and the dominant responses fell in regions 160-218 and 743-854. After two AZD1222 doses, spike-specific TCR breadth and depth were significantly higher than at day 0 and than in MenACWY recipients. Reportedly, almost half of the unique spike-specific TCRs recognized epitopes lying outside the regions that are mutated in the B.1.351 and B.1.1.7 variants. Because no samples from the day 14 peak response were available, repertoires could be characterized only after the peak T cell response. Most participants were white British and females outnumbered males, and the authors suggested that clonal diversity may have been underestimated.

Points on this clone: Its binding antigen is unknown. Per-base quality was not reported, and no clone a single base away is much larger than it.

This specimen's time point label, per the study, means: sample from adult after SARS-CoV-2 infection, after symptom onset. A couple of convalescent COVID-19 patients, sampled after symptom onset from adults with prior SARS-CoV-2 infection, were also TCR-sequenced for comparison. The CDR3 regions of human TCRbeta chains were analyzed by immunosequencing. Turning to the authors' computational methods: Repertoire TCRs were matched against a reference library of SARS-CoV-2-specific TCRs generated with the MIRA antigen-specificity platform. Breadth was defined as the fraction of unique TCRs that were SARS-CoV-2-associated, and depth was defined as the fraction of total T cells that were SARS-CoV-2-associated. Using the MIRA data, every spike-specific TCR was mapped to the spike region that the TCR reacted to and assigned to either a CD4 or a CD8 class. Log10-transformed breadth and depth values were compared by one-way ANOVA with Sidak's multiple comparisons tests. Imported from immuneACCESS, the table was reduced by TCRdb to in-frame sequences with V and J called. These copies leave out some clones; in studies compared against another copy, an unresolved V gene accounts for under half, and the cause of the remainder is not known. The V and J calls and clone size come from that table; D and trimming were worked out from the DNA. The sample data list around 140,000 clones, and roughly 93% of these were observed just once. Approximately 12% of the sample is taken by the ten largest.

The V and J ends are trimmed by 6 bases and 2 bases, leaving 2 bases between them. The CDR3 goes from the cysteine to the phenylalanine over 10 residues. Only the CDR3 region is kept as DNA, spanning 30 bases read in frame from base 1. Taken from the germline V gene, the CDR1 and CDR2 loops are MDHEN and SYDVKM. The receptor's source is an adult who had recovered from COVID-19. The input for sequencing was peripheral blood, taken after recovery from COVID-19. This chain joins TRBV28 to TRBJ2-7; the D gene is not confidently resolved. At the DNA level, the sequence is TGTGCCAGCAGGGCCTACGAGCAGTACTTC. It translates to CASRAYEQYF.